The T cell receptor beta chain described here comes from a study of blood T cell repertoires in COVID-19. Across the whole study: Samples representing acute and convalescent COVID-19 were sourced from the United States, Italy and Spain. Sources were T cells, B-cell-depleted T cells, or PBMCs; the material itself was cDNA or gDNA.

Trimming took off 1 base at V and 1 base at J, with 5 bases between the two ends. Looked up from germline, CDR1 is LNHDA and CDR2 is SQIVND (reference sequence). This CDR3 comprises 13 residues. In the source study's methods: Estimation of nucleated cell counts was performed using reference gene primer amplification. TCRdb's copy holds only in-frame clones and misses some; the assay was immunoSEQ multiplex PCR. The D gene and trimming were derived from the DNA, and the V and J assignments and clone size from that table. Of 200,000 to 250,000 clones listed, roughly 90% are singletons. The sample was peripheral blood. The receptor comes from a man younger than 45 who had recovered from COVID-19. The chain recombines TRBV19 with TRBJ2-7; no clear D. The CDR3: CASSIAVSYEQYF. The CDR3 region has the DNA TGTGCCAGTAGTATAGCAGTATCCTACGAGCAGTACTTC.